These 5 T cell receptor beta chains were sequenced from one sample in a study of T-cell memory formation after mild COVID-19. TCRdb passed the 5' RACE reads through MiXCR, listing each CDR3 protein once. The sample has roughly 340,000 distinct CDR3 sequences, more than 15% seen once. The specimen sequenced was PBMCs or a T cell subset sorted from them (not recorded which). The receptors derive from a man aged 18 to 35 who had mild COVID-19 (a few samples of this study predate the infection). Cell type and time point are not known.

This chain connects TRBV12-3 or TRBV12-4 to TRBJ1-2; 12 bases are a match to TRBD1. The CDR3 has 18 residues. The V gene end was trimmed by 5 bases and the J gene end by 4 bases; junction bases not matched to a gene: 14. CDR3 sequence reads: CASSIPGQGAGAGYGYTF. As DNA, the CDR3 is TGTGCCAGCAGTATCCCGGGACAGGGGGCGGGGGCTGGCTATGGCTACACCTTC.

The J gene is TRBJ1-2, the V gene TRBV20-1; D call uncertain. Trimming took 0 bases from V and 8 from J, leaving 16 bases between them. Germline values: CDR1 DFQATT, CDR2 SNEGSKA (reference sequence). The CDR3 runs 14 residues. As DNA, the CDR3 is TGCAGTGCTAGAGATGGCGTTGGACTCCAGGGCTACACCTTC. As protein: CSARDGVGLQGYTF.

This chain uses TRBV27 with TRBJ2-5; no definite D call. Between the trimmed V and J ends, which lost 6 bases and 0 bases, there was a span of 11 bases. The germline V gene has CDR1 MNHEY and CDR2 SMNVEV (reference sequence). The CDR3 totals 14 residues. CDR3 sequence: CASRPVGNQETQYF. In DNA form, the CDR3 reads TGTGCCAGCAGACCCGTCGGCAACCAAGAGACCCAGTACTTC.

This clonotype was seen repeatedly, ten times or more. This chain uses TRBV10-2 with TRBJ2-5; 7 bases are shared with TRBD1. V shed 7 bases and J 2 bases; nucleotides not matched to a gene: 4. CDR1 is WSHSY, CDR2 SAAADI, per germline. The CDR3 loop spans 13 amino acids. CDR3 DNA: TGCGCCAGCAAAGGGGGCGGGCAAGAGACCCAGTACTTC. This encodes CASKGGGQETQYF.

The rearrangement links TRBV6-2 or TRBV6-3 to TRBJ1-1, with unresolved D. The V and J ends lost 1 base and 1 base respectively, with 1 base between them. Germline CDR1 and CDR2: MNHEY and SVGEGT. CDR3 size: 12 residues. The CDR3 spells CASSYWNTEAFF. The CDR3 bases are TGTGCCAGCAGTTACTGGAACACTGAAGCTTTCTTT.